The 20 T cell receptor beta chains given below trace back to one sample, sequenced in a study of T cells in Graves' hyperthyroidism and ophthalmopathy. TCR beta CDR3 region amplification was performed from RNA transcripts. When the TCR CDR3 underwent first-round RT-PCR, the HTBI primer set was used. From the multiplex PCR reads, TCRdb called clonotypes with MiXCR, one entry per CDR3 protein. The repertoire has about 520,000 distinct CDR3 sequences, 20% to 25% of them found once; the top ten carry approximately 26%. Sequenced material: blood. The receptors originated from a man between 18 and 35 years old with Graves' hyperthyroidism.

The CDR3 nucleotides read TGTGCCAGCAGCCCCCTACCTGGACAGGGGAAGTACTTC. This sequence encodes CASSPLPGQGKYF. The rearrangement uses TRBV5-5 and TRBJ2-7, with 9 bases that match TRBD1. Trimming took 4 bases from V and 11 from J; bases not matched to a gene: 10. The CDR3 runs to 13 residues. Looked up from germline, CDR1 is SGHKS and CDR2 is YYEKEE (reference sequence).

The V gene is TRBV7-6, the J gene TRBJ2-2; 9 bases are shared with TRBD2. From germline, CDR1 is SGHVS and CDR2 FNYEAQ. The CDR3 runs 15 residues. V was clipped by 4 bases and J by 6 bases; unmatched bases: 6. The CDR3 loop reads CASSSGTSFSGELFF. CDR3 sequence (DNA): TGTGCCAGCAGCTCCGGGACTAGCTTCTCCGGGGAGCTGTTTTTT. Full variable domain (rest looked up from reference TRBV7-6 and TRBJ2-2): GAGVSQSPRYKVTKRGQDVALRCDPISGHVSLYWYRQALGQGPEFLTYFNYEAQQDKSGLPNDRFSAERPEGSISTLTIQRTEQRDSAMYRCASSSGTSFSGELFFGEGSRLTVL.

This clonotype appeared many times. The V call is TRBV6-5, the J call TRBJ1-1, with 7 bases that match TRBD1. The V and J ends lost 7 bases and 5 bases, in that order; junction bases with no gene match: 10. Per germline, CDR1 MNHEY and CDR2 SVGAGI. The CDR3 is 14 residues long. In DNA, the CDR3 is TGTGCCAGCACCCAGACAGGGTCGGGGACTGAAGCTTTCTTT. It is translated as CASTQTGSGTEAFF.

This clonotype was seen more than once but under ten times. V gene TRBV10-2 combines with J gene TRBJ2-7; 9 bases line up with TRBD2. In germline, CDR1 is WSHSY, CDR2 SAAADI. After removal of 7 bases from V and 6 bases from J, the junction contained 10 bases not matched to a gene. This CDR3 has 14 residues. The chain's CDR3 is CASNSGGQRGEQYF. CDR3 coding DNA: TGCGCCAGCAATAGCGGGGGCCAACGGGGCGAGCAGTACTTC.

V usage is TRBV6-5 and J usage is TRBJ1-2, with D maybe TRBD1 (5 bases). With 0 bases removed from V and 0 bases from J, the gap between germline ends came to 14 bases. The V gene's germline CDR1 is MNHEY and CDR2 SVGAGI. The CDR3 loop spans 17 amino acids. The CDR3 protein is CASSYSTGGEANYGYTF. In DNA, the CDR3 is TGTGCCAGCAGTTACTCGACTGGGGGGGAAGCTAACTATGGCTACACCTTC.

This clonotype appeared a few times. The V call is TRBV13, the J call TRBJ2-4; 15 positions agree with TRBD2. Germline V CDR1 and CDR2: PRHDT, FYEKMQ (reference sequence). Losses at the gene ends were 4 bases for V and 3 bases for J; bases not matched to a gene: 1. The CDR3 covers 16 residues. The CDR3 reads CASSWTSGGDKNIQYF. In nucleotides, the CDR3 is TGTGCCAGCAGCTGGACTAGCGGGGGGGACAAAAACATTCAGTACTTC.

This clonotype was seen at least ten times. This sequence joins TRBV30 and TRBJ1-1; a weak D match, TRBD1 (5 bases). CDR3 length equals 11 residues. Germline CDR1 GTSNPN, CDR2 SVGIG (reference sequence). V gave up 4 bases and J gave up 8 bases, with 11 bases separating them. This chain's CDR3 is CAWIRVREAFF. The CDR3 region has the DNA TGTGCCTGGATCAGGGTGAGAGAAGCTTTCTTT.

This clonotype occurred many times. The chain uses TRBV28 and TRBJ1-5, with a possible D match to TRBD1 (6 bases). This CDR3 region has 16 residues. The V end was cut by 3 bases, the J end by 6 bases, with 18 bases between. Germline values: CDR1 MDHEN, CDR2 SYDVKM. As DNA, the CDR3 is TGTGCCAGCAGTTTCTTTAACATCAGGGGTCTTCAGCCCCAGCATTTT. Protein: CASSFFNIRGLQPQHF.

V is TRBV28 and J is TRBJ1-3; D possibly corresponds to TRBD1 (5 bases). The CDR3 extends over 12 amino acids. Germline CDR1 reads MDHEN; CDR2 reads SYDVKM. Between the trimmed V and J ends, which lost 3 bases and 9 bases, there was a span of 9 bases. DNA for the CDR3: TGTGCCAGCAGTTTTGGTCAGGGCACCATATATTTT. Protein: CASSFGQGTIYF.

V gene TRBV18 combines with J gene TRBJ1-5; 10 nucleotides line up with TRBD1. The CDR3 is made up of 17 amino acids. The germline V gene encodes CDR1 KGHSH and CDR2 LQKENI. Germline trimming cut 2 bases from V and 6 bases from J; bases unmatched to any gene: 10. The CDR3 nucleotides are TGTGCCAGCTCACCATTAGCAGGACAGGGGGTAGGTCAGCCCCAGCATTTT. This sequence encodes CASSPLAGQGVGQPQHF.

This clonotype has only a few counts. The chain uses TRBV11-2 and TRBJ1-2, with D possibly being TRBD1 (5 bases). The germline V gene has CDR1 SGHAT and CDR2 FQNNGV. The germline V and J ends were trimmed by 1 base and 4 bases, with 16 bases remaining between them. The CDR3 has 16 residues. DNA for the CDR3: TGTGCCAGCAGCTTAGTTAGTACAGGCCTTGGCTATGGCTACACCTTC. It translates to CASSLVSTGLGYGYTF.

This clonotype occurred many times. Because the CDR3's place on the DNA is in doubt, the DNA is left out and the CDR3 is given as listed by TCRdb. This chain uses TRBV24-1 with TRBJ2-5; the DNA was not used to check the table's D call, TRBD1. CDR1 KGHDR and CDR2 SFDVKD come from the germline V gene. The CDR3 is made up of 16 amino acids, end residues included. The CDR3 protein is CATSDLTFGGRETQYF.

There are many counts of this clonotype. The V gene is TRBV19, the J gene TRBJ1-1; TRBD1 is a possible D gene (5 bases). Germline V CDR1 and CDR2: LNHDA, SQIVND (reference sequence). Trimming took 4 bases from V and 0 from J, leaving 15 bases between them. The CDR3 contains 16 residues. CDR3 sequence (DNA): TGTGCCAGTAGTACGCCACGAGGGGAGTTGAACACTGAAGCTTTCTTT. This encodes CASSTPRGELNTEAFF.

In its sample, this clonotype was seen a few times. J is TRBJ2-7 and V is TRBV6-1, with 10 bases that match TRBD2. The V segment lost 5 bases and the J segment 5 bases; nucleotides outside the gene matches: 9. CDR1 is MNHNS and CDR2 is SASEGT in the germline V gene. The CDR3 spans 15 residues. The CDR3 coding sequence is TGTGCCAGCAGTCATCAGATGGGACTAGCGAACGAGCAGTACTTC. Its protein is CASSHQMGLANEQYF.

This clonotype was detected many times. J is TRBJ2-2 and V is TRBV6-1, with 8 bases aligning to TRBD2. Germline V gene data show CDR1 as MNHNS and CDR2 as SASEGT. This CDR3 region has 16 residues. V lost 6 bases to trimming and J lost 6 bases; unmatched junction nucleotides: 12. CDR3: CASSKPGLGIPGELFF. In nucleotides, the CDR3 is TGTGCCAGCAGCAAGCCGGGACTAGGCATTCCCGGGGAGCTGTTTTTT.

This clonotype was seen more than once but under ten times. The chain has TRBV12-3 or TRBV12-4 and TRBJ2-2; 9 positions match TRBD2. This CDR3 is 16 amino acids long. J was trimmed by 3 bases and V by 4 bases; bases with no gene match: 6. The CDR3 DNA reads TGTGCCAGCAGTTCGGTAGCGGGGGAGTACACCGGGGAGCTGTTTTTT. It is translated as CASSSVAGEYTGELFF.

This chain joins TRBV29-1 and TRBJ2-2; weak D call: TRBD2 (5 bases). This CDR3 region has 13 residues. CDR1 and CDR2 from the germline V gene are SQVTM and ANQGSEA. Trimming cost V 3 bases and J 0 bases, with 5 bases left between them. The CDR3 reads CSVERANTGELFF. The CDR3 DNA is TGCAGCGTTGAGAGGGCGAACACCGGGGAGCTGTTTTTT.

This clonotype was detected many times. J is TRBJ1-1 and V is TRBV11-1; weak D call: TRBD1 (5 bases). Trimming left V 2 bases short and J 3 bases short, with 13 bases between. CDR1 is SGHAT, CDR2 FQDESV, per germline (reference sequence). The CDR3 is 15 residues long. CDR3 in DNA: TGTGCCAGCAGCTTACTGGCGGGGGGATACACTGAAGCTTTCTTT. Encoded protein: CASSLLAGGYTEAFF.

This clonotype appeared a few times. V usage is TRBV6-1 and J usage is TRBJ2-2; D might be TRBD1 or TRBD2, each matching 5 bases. The CDR3 spans 15 residues. CDR1 and CDR2 (germline): MNHNS, SASEGT. Trimming stripped 6 bases from V and 4 bases from J, with 15 bases between. In DNA form, the CDR3 reads TGTGCCAGCAGCATCGGGACGGCGGGCACCGGGGAGCTGTTTTTT. This encodes CASSIGTAGTGELFF.

The J gene is TRBJ1-1, the V gene TRBV5-5; D perhaps matches TRBD1 (6 bases). The CDR3 is 15 residues long. CDR1 SGHKS and CDR2 YYEKEE come from the germline V gene (reference sequence). V lost 3 bases and J 1 base, leaving 13 bases between the germline ends. The CDR3 region is CASSSRGTKNTEAFF. CDR3 nucleotides: TGTGCCAGCAGCTCGAGGGGGACAAAGAACACTGAAGCTTTCTTT.